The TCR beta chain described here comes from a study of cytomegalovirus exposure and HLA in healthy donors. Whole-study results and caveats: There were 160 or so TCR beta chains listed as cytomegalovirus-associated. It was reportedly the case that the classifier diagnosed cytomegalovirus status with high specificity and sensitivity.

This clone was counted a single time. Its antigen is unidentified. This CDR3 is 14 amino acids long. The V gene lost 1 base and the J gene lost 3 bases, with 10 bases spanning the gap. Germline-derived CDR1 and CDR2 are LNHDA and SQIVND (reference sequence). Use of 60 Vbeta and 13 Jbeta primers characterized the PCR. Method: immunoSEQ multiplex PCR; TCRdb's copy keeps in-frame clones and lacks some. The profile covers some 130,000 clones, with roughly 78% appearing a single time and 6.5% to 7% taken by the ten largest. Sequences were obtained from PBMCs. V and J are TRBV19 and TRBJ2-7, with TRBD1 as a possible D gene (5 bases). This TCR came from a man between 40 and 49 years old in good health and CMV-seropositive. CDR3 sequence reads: CASSIGQNGYEQYF. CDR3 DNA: TGTGCCAGTAGTATAGGACAGAACGGCTACGAGCAGTACTTC. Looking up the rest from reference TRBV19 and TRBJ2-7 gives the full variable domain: DGGITQSPKYLFRKEGQNVTLSCEQNLNHDAMYWYRQDPGQGLRLIYYSQIVNDFQKGDIAEGYSVSREKKESFPLTVTSAQKNPTAFYLCASSIGQNGYEQYFGPGTRLTVT.